This T cell receptor beta chain was sequenced in a study of vaccination effects on CD4 cells after COVID-19. Across the whole study: Two doses of either BNT162b2 or mRNA-1273 were given to each participant.

This CDR3 is built from 14 residues. Germline V gene data show CDR1 as LGHDT and CDR2 as YNNKEL (reference sequence). V dropped 1 base and J dropped 8 bases, with 11 bases sitting between them. Details on this clone: The antigen is undetermined.

Clones were read by immunoSEQ multiplex PCR, and TCRdb kept only the in-frame ones, dropping some. The table has about 73,000 clones, 78% seen once. Overall study results and limits: The study dataset contains few convalescent patients and includes no early post-infection timepoints.

Under the ViraFEST assay, PBMC were stimulated with viral peptide pools so that antigen-specific CD4+ T cells expanded. Sequencing was performed afterwards. Culture lasted around eleven days before CD4+ T cell isolation. Prior SARS-CoV-2 infection was absent in the vaccine recipients, as shown by negative nucleocapsid antibodies. Wells containing approximately 2 million PBMC each were cultured with approximately 9.2 IU/ml IL-2 and 7.5 to 10 ug/ml peptides. Days 3 and 7 were when half the medium was replaced with IL-2 medium. The chain links TRBV3-1 (or the pseudogene TRBV3-2) to TRBJ1-4; D is unclear. Here the sequenced sample was CD4+ T cells from PBMCs cultured with SARS-CoV-2 spike peptides, taken before COVID-19 vaccination. The receptor was isolated from a human donor who received a COVID-19 vaccine. The CDR3 here is CASSQGATGEKLFF. As DNA, the CDR3 is TGTGCCAGCAGCCAAGGGGCCACCGGGGAAAAACTGTTTTTT.